Presented here are 26 T cell receptor beta chains from one specimen sequenced in a study of T cell changes during pregnancy in multiple sclerosis. Sequencing used immunoSEQ multiplex PCR; TCRdb keeps in-frame clones, though not all of them. The sample holds over 60,000 clones, around 89% seen once. The sequencing here drew on peripheral blood, taken in the first trimester of pregnancy. These receptors originate from a female donor with multiple sclerosis, enrolled in a pregnancy study.

The chain links TRBV5-1 to TRBJ2-5, with 7 bases that match TRBD2. This CDR3 is 15 amino acids long. Germline V CDR1 and CDR2: SGHRS, YFSETQ. V shed 0 bases, J shed 3 bases, and the junction held 5 bases outside the gene matches. The CDR3 loop is CASSLGGRGEETQYF. For the CDR3, the DNA is TGCGCCAGCAGCTTGGGTGGACGGGGGGAAGAGACCCAGTACTTC.

This chain links TRBV6-5 with TRBJ2-5; unclear D gene. CDR1 is MNHEY, CDR2 SVGAGI, per germline. The CDR3 spans 16 residues. Trimming removed 2 bases at V and 3 bases at J, with 16 bases between. In DNA, the CDR3 is TGTGCCAGCAGTTACGATTCTTGGAGCAAAAAAGAGACCCAGTACTTC. The encoded protein is CASSYDSWSKKETQYF.

V is TRBV21-1 and J is TRBJ1-3; TRBD1 was called by the table and not checked on the DNA. TRBV21-1 is a recognized pseudogene. The CDR3 spans 19 residues. The CDR3 spells CASSTGNRGFLVSGNTIYF. The CDR3 DNA sequence: TGTGCCAGCAGCACCGGGAACAGGGGGTTTCTTGTCTCTGGAAACACCATATATTTT.

This chain joins TRBV5-1 and TRBJ1-4; 8 bases agree with TRBD1. Germline CDR1 is SGHRS and CDR2 is YFSETQ. V was pared by 0 bases and J by 4 bases, with 2 bases of the junction left unmatched. The CDR3 loop spans 15 amino acids. The CDR3 DNA reads TGCGCCAGCAGCTTGGGAGACAGGGGTAATGAAAAACTGTTTTTT. Translating it yields CASSLGDRGNEKLFF.

The rearrangement joins TRBV18 to TRBJ2-7; TRBD2 aligns across 10 bases. J lost 6 bases, V lost 2 bases, and 7 bases had no gene match. In germline, CDR1 is KGHSH, CDR2 LQKENI. The CDR3 has 15 residues. The CDR3 region has the DNA TGTGCCAGCTCACCAGGTAGCGGGAGGATCGGCGAGCAGTACTTC. As protein: CASSPGSGRIGEQYF.

This sequence joins TRBV7-2 and TRBJ1-5; the D is unclear. With 2 bases removed from V and 5 bases from J, the gap between germline ends came to 10 bases. There are 14 residues in the CDR3. Germline V gives CDR1 SGHTA, CDR2 FQGNSA. In DNA form, the CDR3 reads TGTGCCAGCAGCTTAATTAACGCAGATCAGCCCCAGCATTTT. The encoded protein is CASSLINADQPQHF.

The DNA for the CDR3 is TGTGCCAGCAGTCCGGACAGGAGCTCCTATAATTCACCCCTCCACTTT. It specifies CASSPDRSSYNSPLHF. This sequence joins TRBV2 and TRBJ1-6; 7 nucleotides align to TRBD1. V shed 5 bases and J 0 bases; nucleotides not matched to a gene: 4. Germline values: CDR1 SNHLY, CDR2 FYNNEI. There are 16 residues in the CDR3.

The chain joins TRBV25-1 to TRBJ2-5; D perhaps matches TRBD2 (5 bases). In germline, CDR1 is MGHDK, CDR2 SYGVNS. Trimming removed 2 bases at V and 1 base at J, with 8 bases between. CDR3 size: 14 residues. The CDR3 here is CASSEQEAQETQYF. In nucleotides, the CDR3 is TGTGCCAGCAGTGAACAGGAGGCCCAAGAGACCCAGTACTTC.

The chain is built from TRBV10-1 and TRBJ1-2, with 8 bases matching TRBD1. Germline values: CDR1 WNHNN, CDR2 SYGVQD (reference sequence). V shed 0 bases and J 0 bases; nucleotides not matched to a gene: 12. The CDR3 spans 19 residues. This CDR3 is CASSESRDRSFPANYGYTF. CDR3 sequence (DNA): TGCGCCAGCAGTGAGTCGCGGGACAGGTCGTTTCCGGCTAACTATGGCTACACCTTC.

The V and J genes are TRBV6-5 and TRBJ1-2; possibly TRBD1 for D (6 bases). This CDR3 contains 13 residues. CDR1 MNHEY and CDR2 SVGAGI come from the germline V gene. V was cut by 6 bases and J by 5 bases, with 13 bases left in between. CDR3 in amino acids: CASSPTQGYGYTF. For the CDR3, the DNA is TGTGCCAGCAGCCCTACACAGGGTTATGGCTACACCTTC.

J is TRBJ2-1 and V is TRBV10-2; D perhaps matches TRBD1 (6 bases). Looked up from germline, CDR1 is WSHSY and CDR2 is SAAADI. Trimming removed 6 bases from V and 6 bases from J, with 12 bases in between. The CDR3 totals 13 residues. CDR3 sequence reads: CASRQQGPNEQFF. In DNA form, the CDR3 reads TGCGCCAGCAGGCAACAGGGCCCCAATGAGCAGTTCTTC.

This clone was observed a single time. This chain links TRBV30 with TRBJ1-3; unclear D gene. This CDR3 comprises 13 residues. V gave up 0 bases and J gave up 4 bases, with 7 bases separating them. Germline CDR1 and CDR2: GTSNPN and SVGIG (reference sequence). As DNA, the CDR3 is TGTGCCTGGAGTGTTATAGTCGGAAACACCATATATTTT. Translated, it gives CAWSVIVGNTIYF.

V usage is TRBV10-3 and J usage is TRBJ1-2; D is possibly TRBD1 (6 bases). Germline CDR1 is ENHRY and CDR2 is SYGVKD. This CDR3 is 15 amino acids long. V lost 7 bases, J lost 2 bases, and 17 bases lay in between. CDR3 DNA sequence: TGTGCCATCATGAACTCGGACAGCCTAAACTATGGCTACACCTTC. Translating gives CAIMNSDSLNYGYTF.

The CDR3 loop reads CASSQDQARGETQYF. Written as DNA, the CDR3 is TGCGCCAGCAGCCAAGATCAGGCTAGGGGGGAGACCCAGTACTTC. This chain uses TRBV4-1 with TRBJ2-5; TRBD1 might be the D (6 bases). CDR3 size: 15 residues. V was clipped by 0 bases and J by 5 bases, with 13 bases between them. Germline CDR1 reads MGHRA; CDR2 reads YSYEKL.

This rearrangement joins TRBV18 to TRBJ1-1; possible D gene TRBD1, 5 bases. The CDR3 totals 15 residues. Between the trimmed V and J ends, which lost 3 bases and 1 base, there was a span of 12 bases. The V gene's germline CDR1 is KGHSH and CDR2 LQKENI. Written as DNA, the CDR3 is TGTGCCAGCTCACCGGGCTGGGGCACGAACACTGAAGCTTTCTTT. Protein: CASSPGWGTNTEAFF.

The CDR3 sequence: CASSFSTGTRTDTQYF. CDR3 sequence (DNA): TGTGCCAGCAGCTTCTCTACCGGGACTAGAACAGATACGCAGTATTTT. The chain recombines TRBV9 with TRBJ2-3; TRBD2 agrees at 8 bases. Trimming at V came to 4 bases and at J to 3 bases, leaving 10 bases not matched to a gene. The germline CDR1 and CDR2 sequences are SGDLS and YYNGEE. CDR3 length: 16 amino acids.

The chain uses TRBV2 and TRBJ1-2, with 9 bases matching TRBD1. CDR3 length equals 15 residues. Germline loops: CDR1 SNHLY, CDR2 FYNNEI. The J segment lost 8 bases and the V segment lost 3 bases, leaving 10 bases of the junction unmatched. CDR3 coding DNA: TGTGCCAGCAGTGAGACTTCGGGACAGGGACGGGGCTACACCTTC. Protein: CASSETSGQGRGYTF.

The rearrangement links TRBV7-2 to TRBJ1-1; 9 nucleotides agree with TRBD1. CDR1 is SGHTA, CDR2 FQGNSA, per germline. Trimming removed 6 bases from V and 2 bases from J; junction bases left unmatched: 4. The CDR3 has 14 amino acids. CDR3 residues: CASRGTGTNTEAFF. CDR3 bases: TGTGCCAGCAGGGGGACAGGGACAAACACTGAAGCTTTCTTT. Filled out from reference TRBV7-2 and TRBJ1-1, the complete variable domain reads GAGVSQSPSNKVTEKGKDVELRCDPISGHTALYWYRQSLGQGLEFLIYFQGNSAPDKSGLPSDRFSAERTGGSVSTLTIQRTQQEDSAVYLCASRGTGTNTEAFFGQGTRLTVV.

This chain joins TRBV5-4 and TRBJ1-4, with D tentatively TRBD1 (6 bases). CDR3 length: 14 residues. Germline CDR1 and CDR2: SGHNT and YYREEE (reference sequence). V lost 5 bases and J 7 bases, leaving 15 bases between the germline ends. CDR3 nucleotides: TGTGCCAGCAGTATACAGGGATCGGGTGAAAAACTGTTTTTT. Protein: CASSIQGSGEKLFF.

The chain carries TRBV5-1 and TRBJ1-2; tentatively, D is TRBD1 (5 bases). Per the germline V gene, CDR1 is SGHRS and CDR2 is YFSETQ. The CDR3 loop spans 13 amino acids. V lost 5 bases to trimming and J lost 8 bases, with 16 bases between them. The CDR3 sequence: CASRDKELEGYTF. CDR3 sequence (DNA): TGCGCCAGCAGGGACAAAGAACTTGAAGGCTACACCTTC.

This clone was seen just once. The chain joins TRBV7-2 to TRBJ2-1; no firm D call. Trimming pared 5 bases from V and 2 bases from J, leaving 13 bases between. In germline, CDR1 is SGHTA, CDR2 FQGNSA. There are 15 residues in the CDR3. The chain's CDR3 is CASSLRARTYNEQFF. CDR3 nucleotide sequence: TGTGCCAGCAGCCTCCGAGCACGAACCTACAATGAGCAGTTCTTC.

The V gene is TRBV7-2, the J gene TRBJ2-5, with D unclear. The CDR3 has 14 residues. The germline V and J ends were trimmed by 5 bases and 7 bases, with 17 bases remaining between them. Germline CDR1 is SGHTA and CDR2 is FQGNSA. Here the CDR3 reads CASSLVKERGTQYF. The DNA of the CDR3 is TGTGCCAGCAGCCTGGTGAAAGAGCGTGGGACCCAGTACTTC.

The CDR3 here is CASSVGLAYLEGDTQYF. For the CDR3, the DNA is TGTGCCAGCAGCGTGGGACTAGCGTACCTAGAGGGAGATACGCAGTATTTT. The rearrangement joins TRBV9 to TRBJ2-3; 10 nucleotides align to TRBD2. The junction had 11 bases not matched to a gene; V was cut back by 2 bases and J by 5 bases. This CDR3 is 17 amino acids long. Germline loops: CDR1 SGDLS, CDR2 YYNGEE.

This sequence joins TRBV2 and TRBJ2-3, with D possibly TRBD2 on 6 matching bases. The V and J ends lost 3 bases and 10 bases respectively, with 11 bases between them. The germline CDR1 and CDR2 sequences are SNHLY and FYNNEI. This CDR3 is 12 amino acids long. The CDR3 DNA is TGTGCCAGCAGTGATACTAGCAGAGCGCAGTATTTT. Translation: CASSDTSRAQYF.

CDR3 sequence: CASSPEPRDTGELFF. The CDR3 DNA follows: TGTGCCAGCAGCCCCGAGCCTAGAGACACCGGGGAGCTGTTTTTT. The chain links TRBV7-3 to TRBJ2-2; D remains unclear. V was trimmed by 5 bases and J by 3 bases, leaving 13 bases between them. This CDR3 comprises 15 residues. Germline values: CDR1 SGHTA, CDR2 FQGTGA.

The J gene is TRBJ2-1, the V gene TRBV14; 15 bases agree with TRBD2. V was clipped by 4 bases and J by 9 bases; unmatched bases: 4. Germline V gene data show CDR1 as SGHDN and CDR2 as FVKESK. This CDR3 has 15 residues. CDR3 bases: TGTGCCAGCAGCCCGGGACTAGCGGGAGGAGGTGAGCAGTTCTTC. Its translation is CASSPGLAGGGEQFF.